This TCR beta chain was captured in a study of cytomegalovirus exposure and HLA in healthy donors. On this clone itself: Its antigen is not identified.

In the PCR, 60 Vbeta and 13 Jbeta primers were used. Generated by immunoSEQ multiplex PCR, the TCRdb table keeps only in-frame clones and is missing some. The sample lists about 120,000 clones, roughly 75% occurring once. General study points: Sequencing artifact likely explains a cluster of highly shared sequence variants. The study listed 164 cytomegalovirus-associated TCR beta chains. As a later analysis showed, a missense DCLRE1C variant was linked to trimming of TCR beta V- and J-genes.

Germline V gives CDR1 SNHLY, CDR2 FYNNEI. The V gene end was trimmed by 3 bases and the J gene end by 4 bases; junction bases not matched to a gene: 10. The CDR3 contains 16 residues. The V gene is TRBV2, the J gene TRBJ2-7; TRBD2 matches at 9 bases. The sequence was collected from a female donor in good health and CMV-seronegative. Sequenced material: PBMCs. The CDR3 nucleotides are TGTGCCAGCAGTGATTTTGGGGCTAGCGGGGCGTACGAGCAGTACTTC. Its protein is CASSDFGASGAYEQYF. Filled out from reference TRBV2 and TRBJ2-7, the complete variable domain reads EPEVTQTPSHQVTQMGQEVILRCVPISNHLYFYWYRQILGQKVEFLVSFYNNEISEKSEIFDDQFSVERPDGSNFTLKIRSTKLEDSAMYFCASSDFGASGAYEQYFGPGTRLTVT.